This TCR beta chain appears in the sequencing data of a study of cytomegalovirus exposure and HLA in healthy donors. The CDR3 runs 14 residues. Germline CDR1 reads MNHNS; CDR2 reads SASEGT. Trimming removed 0 bases at V and 5 bases at J, with 8 bases between. It was with 60 Vbeta and 13 Jbeta primers that the PCR ran. Clones were sequenced by immunoSEQ multiplex PCR, and TCRdb holds only the in-frame ones, with some missing. Of approximately 50,000 clones listed, 80% are singletons. A note on this clone: Its antigen is still unknown.

Whole-study findings and limits: Later analysis showed TCR association rates varying by HLA locus, highest for DRB1 and lowest for HLA-C.

What was sequenced was PBMCs. The chain couples TRBV6-1 to TRBJ1-5; D not certain. The TCR originated in a man aged 25 to 40 in good health and CMV-seropositive. The chain's CDR3 is CASSEADSYQPQHF. The CDR3 DNA sequence: TGTGCCAGCAGTGAAGCTGACTCCTATCAGCCCCAGCATTTT.